Detailed here is one TCR beta chain. This entry comes from a study of blood T cell repertoires in COVID-19. Study-wide background: There were acute and convalescent COVID-19 samples, and they came from the United States, Italy and Spain. PBMCs, B-cell-depleted T cells, or T cells were the source of the cDNA or gDNA that made up the material.

Under the authors' procedure: From reference gene primer amplification, estimates of nucleated cell counts were derived. Profiling relied on immunoSEQ multiplex PCR, and the TCRdb table lists in-frame clones only, not all of them. From that table come the V and J calls and clone size; the DNA was used to work out D and trimming. Here the sample spans some 250,000 clones, 80% to 85% being singletons. V shed 4 bases and J shed 4 bases, with 19 bases lying between them. The CDR3 consists of 16 residues. Germline loops: CDR1 SGHRS, CDR2 YFSETQ. Specimen: peripheral blood. V is TRBV5-1 and J is TRBJ2-3; weak D call: TRBD2 (6 bases). This receptor was obtained from a man aged 50-60 years with active or convalescent COVID-19. In DNA form, the CDR3 reads TGCGCCAGCAGCGCAAGCCTTACTAGCAGGGCAGATACGCAGTATTTT. It encodes CASSASLTSRADTQYF.